This TCR beta chain was recovered during a study of regulatory T cells in long-lasting Graves disease. Findings and limits, study-wide: Among samples with persistent disease, TRBV28, TRBJ1-2 and TRBJ2-5 were favored.

HTBI primers from iRepertoire and Arm-PCR of CDR3 regions yielded the TCR beta libraries. TCRdb redid the calling of the multiplex PCR reads with MiXCR, one entry per CDR3 protein. Counted here are 400,000 to 550,000 distinct CDR3 sequences, roughly 17% occurring once; the ten biggest clones make up about 25%. J was trimmed by 5 bases and V by 6 bases; bases with no gene match: 18. The CDR3 totals 17 residues. From germline, CDR1 is MDHEN and CDR2 SYDVKM. Time point: newly diagnosed GD, antithyroid drugs for less than 3 months. PBMC-derived RNA was used for the TCR library. The EDTA tubes were filled with around 9.1 milliliters of drawn peripheral blood. This clonotype appeared a few times. The target antigen is unknown. The same data also went into a second study, on T cells in Graves' hyperthyroidism and ophthalmopathy. According to that study: In the first-round RT-PCR of the TCR CDR3, the HTBI primer set was used. Model-based prediction identified ophthalmopathy a median about 6.8 months prior to its onset.

V and J are TRBV28 and TRBJ2-5, with 7 bases matching TRBD1. The sequencing used peripheral blood mononuclear cells (PBMCs), collected at new diagnosis, from a patient treated with antithyroid drugs. The TCR originated in a woman between 18 and 30 years old with Graves disease. CDR3 region: CASSPIMPNRGSETQYF. CDR3 sequence (DNA): TGTGCCAGCAGCCCTATTATGCCGAACAGGGGTTCGGAGACCCAGTACTTC. The entire variable domain, with the rest obtained from reference TRBV28 and TRBJ2-5, is as follows: DVKVTQSSRYLVKRTGEKVFLECVQDMDHENMFWYRQDPGLGLRLIYFSYDVKMKEKGDIPEGYSVSREKKERFSLILESASTNQTSMYLCASSPIMPNRGSETQYFGPGTRLLVL.